The source of this TCR beta chain is a study of patients and donors after allogeneic stem cell transplantation. This CDR3 has 13 residues. With V trimmed by 3 bases and J by 7 bases, 5 bases remained unmatched. The germline V gene encodes CDR1 DFQATT and CDR2 SNEGSKA (reference sequence). TCRdb ran MiXCR on the RT-PCR reads and lists one entry per CDR3 protein. Among over 150,000 distinct CDR3 sequences listed, approximately 30% were seen once. This clonotype was seen a few times. The TCR comes from a human donor who was either an allogeneic HSCT recipient or a stem cell or donor lymphocyte infusion donor (not recorded which). It is not recorded whose cells these are; they may come from a transplant donor. The sample taken for sequencing was blood, either unsorted or a sorted T cell fraction (not recorded which). The V call is TRBV20-1, the J call TRBJ1-5, with TRBD1 identical over 8 bases. In nucleotides, the CDR3 is TGCAGTGCTAGGGACAGGGTGGGACAGCCCCAGCATTTT. This encodes CSARDRVGQPQHF.